These T cell receptor beta chains were read from a single sample in a study of T cell repertoires in cytomegalovirus infection. Each CDR3 protein is one row after TCRdb ran MiXCR on the reads. Here the sample spans roughly 350,000 distinct CDR3 sequences, roughly 34% being singletons. What these receptors recognize is not known. The source was cultured PBMCs, collected from culture after CMV antigen stimulation. Receptors originate from a human donor in good health (CMV status not recorded). Some clones in this sample may be carry-over from other donors' samples. The CDR3 runs from the conserved cysteine through the conserved F or W. D genes are given only for firm matches. Clone sizes are given selectively: once, few, many, or a class where the clone is expanded.

>TRBJ1-1|TRBV12-3/TRBV12-4|-|-
CASSLDPPNTEAFF
TGTGCCAGCAGTTTAGACCCCCCCAACACTGAAGCTTTCTTT
>TRBJ2-7|TRBV4-1|once|TRBD2
CASSSGRFYEQYF
TGCGCCAGCTCTAGCGGGAGATTCTACGAGCAGTACTTC
>TRBJ2-1|TRBV18|-|-
CASSPPRATDEQFF
TGTGCCAGCTCACCACCTCGGGCGACGGATGAGCAGTTCTTC
>TRBJ2-3|TRBV9|few|TRBD2
CASSVELAGAVRTDTQYF
TGTGCCAGCAGCGTTGAACTAGCGGGAGCCGTCCGCACAGATACGCAGTATTTT
>TRBJ2-7|TRBV12-3/TRBV12-4|-|-
CASSLANGEQYF
TGTGCCAGCAGTTTAGCAAACGGAGAGCAGTACTTC
>TRBJ2-1|TRBV28|-|TRBD2
CASSLASGGLSYNEQFF
TGTGCCAGCAGTTTAGCTAGCGGGGGGTTATCCTACAATGAGCAGTTCTTC
>TRBJ1-1|TRBV28|-|-
CASGVGGSPNQNTEAFF
TGTGCCAGCGGAGTAGGCGGCAGCCCAAATCAGAACACTGAAGCTTTCTTT
>TRBJ2-7|TRBV24-1|-|TRBD2
CATSGTSVNEQYF
TGTGCCACCAGTGGGACTAGCGTCAACGAGCAGTACTTC
>TRBJ2-4|TRBV29-1|-|TRBD2
CSVESLAGGRDIQYF
TGCAGCGTTGAAAGTCTAGCGGGAGGGAGGGACATTCAGTACTTC
>TRBJ2-5|TRBV5-1|-|-
CASSWQETQYF
TGCGCCAGCAGCTGGCAAGAGACCCAGTACTTC
>TRBJ2-1|TRBV19|-|-
CASTRDAGLSEQFF
TGTGCCAGTACCAGGGACGCCGGGTTAAGTGAGCAGTTCTTC
>TRBJ1-1|TRBV28|-|-
CASSPYPLEDTEAFF
TGTGCCAGCAGTCCCTATCCCCTTGAAGACACTGAAGCTTTCTTT
>TRBJ2-3|TRBV24-1|few|TRBD2
CATSGGTSGISSLSTDTQYF
TGTGCCACCAGTGGCGGGACTAGCGGGATATCGAGCCTTAGCACAGATACGCAGTATTTT
>TRBJ1-1|TRBV6-1|once|TRBD1
CASRRRGQDTEAFF
TGTGCCAGCAGACGCAGGGGGCAAGACACTGAAGCTTTCTTT
>TRBJ1-2|TRBV24-1|-|-
CATSGRGYGYTF
TGTGCCACCAGTGGCAGGGGATACGGCTACACCTTC
>TRBJ2-3|TRBV7-2|many|-
CASSPFGDTQYF
TGTGCCAGCAGCCCATTCGGGGATACGCAGTATTTT
>TRBJ1-3|TRBV7-9|few|-
CASSLPGGETGNTIYF
TGTGCCAGCAGCTTACCGGGAGGGGAAACTGGAAACACCATATATTTT
>TRBJ2-1|TRBV7-2|-|TRBD2
CASILTPGGYNEQFF
TGTGCCAGCATCCTCACCCCGGGAGGGTACAATGAGCAGTTCTTC
>TRBJ2-5|TRBV30|-|TRBD2
CAWSDLAGGMETQYF
TGTGCCTGGAGTGATCTTGCGGGAGGAATGGAGACCCAGTACTTC
>TRBJ1-3|TRBV15|-|-
CATSRDQFNSGNTIYF
TGTGCCACCAGCAGAGATCAGTTCAACTCTGGAAACACCATATATTTT
>TRBJ1-1|TRBV6-2/TRBV6-3|few|TRBD1
CASSYRGGASTEAFF
TGTGCCAGCAGTTACAGAGGGGGCGCGTCTACTGAAGCTTTCTTT
>TRBJ1-1|TRBV10-2|-|-
CASSASEGGRTEAFF
TGCGCCAGCAGTGCGTCCGAGGGGGGAAGGACTGAAGCTTTCTTT
>TRBJ2-5|TRBV7-9|-|TRBD2
CASTTGLAGVRETQYF
TGTGCCAGCACCACGGGACTAGCGGGAGTACGAGAGACCCAGTACTTC
>TRBJ1-2|TRBV7-8|few|-
CASSTRTGSGGYTF
TGTGCCAGCAGCACTAGAACAGGGTCCGGGGGCTACACCTTC
>TRBJ2-7|TRBV7-4|-|-
CASSSGPWSSYEQYF
TGTGCCAGCAGTTCGGGTCCCTGGAGCTCCTACGAGCAGTACTTC
>TRBJ2-3|TRBV7-2|-|-
CASTLSGGNTDTQYF
TGTGCCAGCACCCTATCGGGGGGCAACACAGATACGCAGTATTTT
>TRBJ2-1|TRBV15|-|-
CATSRDHAGNNEQFF
TGTGCCACCAGCAGAGATCATGCGGGCAACAATGAGCAGTTCTTC
>TRBJ1-3|TRBV4-3|few|-
CASSQGASGNTIYF
TGCGCCAGCAGCCAAGGGGCATCTGGAAACACCATATATTTT
>TRBJ1-1|TRBV27|-|-
CASSLGVWTEAFF
TGTGCCAGCAGTCTAGGGGTATGGACTGAAGCTTTCTTT
>TRBJ2-2|TRBV2|-|-
CASTYGSPTGELFF
TGTGCCAGCACTTACGGGAGCCCCACCGGGGAGCTGTTTTTT
>TRBJ2-5|TRBV5-6|few|TRBD2
CASNSVAGGSETQYF
TGTGCCAGCAACTCCGTTGCGGGAGGATCGGAGACCCAGTACTTC
>TRBJ2-1|TRBV7-2|many|TRBD2
CASSLRLAGPGKHNEQFF
TGTGCCAGCAGCTTGAGGCTAGCGGGCCCGGGAAAGCACAATGAGCAGTTCTTC
>TRBJ2-1|TRBV6-2/TRBV6-3|few|TRBD2
CASSRGDYYNEQFF
TGTGCCAGCAGTCGGGGGGACTATTACAATGAGCAGTTCTTC
>TRBJ1-6|TRBV5-6|-|TRBD1
CASSPVGTGSDNSPLHF
TGTGCCAGCAGCCCGGTTGGGACAGGTTCGGATAATTCACCCCTCCACTTT
>TRBJ1-3|TRBV7-9|-|-
CASSLVILSSGNTIYF
TGTGCCAGCAGCTTAGTAATCCTTAGCTCTGGAAACACCATATATTTT